Here is one T cell receptor beta chain with its context. The antigen is not known. PCR employed 60 Vbeta and 13 Jbeta primers. The table came from immunoSEQ multiplex PCR; TCRdb's copy has only in-frame clones and leaves some out. The sample records 150,000 to 200,000 clones, roughly three quarters being singletons. These data originate in a study of cytomegalovirus exposure and HLA in healthy donors. Study outcomes and limitations: Within an earlier analysis, most TCR beta V segments proved productive either about 87% or about 30% of the time. As a later analysis revealed, most CMV-associated TCR beta chains appeared HLA-restricted.

The CDR3 sequence is 14 residues long. The V end was cut by 2 bases, the J end by 6 bases, with 12 bases between. Germline V gives CDR1 MDHEN, CDR2 SYDVKM. The clonotype comes from a man between 40 and 49 years old in good health and CMV-seropositive. Sequencing input: PBMCs. The V call is TRBV28, the J call TRBJ2-3; weak D call: TRBD1 (6 bases). CDR3 in DNA: TGTGCCAGCAGTTTAGGGGGCGCGCAGGATACGCAGTATTTT. It codes for CASSLGGAQDTQYF.